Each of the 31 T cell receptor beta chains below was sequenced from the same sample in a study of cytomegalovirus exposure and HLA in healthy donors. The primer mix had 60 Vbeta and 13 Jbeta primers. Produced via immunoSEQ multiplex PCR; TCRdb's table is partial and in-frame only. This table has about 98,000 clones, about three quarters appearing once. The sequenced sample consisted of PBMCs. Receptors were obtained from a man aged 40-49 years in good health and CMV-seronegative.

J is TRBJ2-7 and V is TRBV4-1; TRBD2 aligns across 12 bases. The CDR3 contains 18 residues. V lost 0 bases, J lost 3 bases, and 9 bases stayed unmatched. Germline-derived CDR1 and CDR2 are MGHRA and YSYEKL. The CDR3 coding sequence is TGCGCCAGCAGCCAAGATGGGGCTAGCGGGGGGGCGGTCTACGAGCAGTACTTC. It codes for CASSQDGASGGAVYEQYF.

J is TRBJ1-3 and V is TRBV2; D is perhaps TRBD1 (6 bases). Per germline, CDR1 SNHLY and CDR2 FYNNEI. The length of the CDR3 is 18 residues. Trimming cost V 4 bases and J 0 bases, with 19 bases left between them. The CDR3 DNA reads TGTGCCAGCAGTGTGTTGTTAGGGGGGGCCCGCTCTGGAAACACCATATATTTT. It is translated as CASSVLLGGARSGNTIYF.

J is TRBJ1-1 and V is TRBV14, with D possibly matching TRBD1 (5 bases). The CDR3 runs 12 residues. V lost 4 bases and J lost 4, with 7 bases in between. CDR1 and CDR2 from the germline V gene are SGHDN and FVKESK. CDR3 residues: CASSLGPTEAFF. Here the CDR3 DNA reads TGTGCCAGCAGCCTGGGGCCCACTGAAGCTTTCTTT. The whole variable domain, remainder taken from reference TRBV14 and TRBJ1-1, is EAGVTQFPSHSVIEKGQTVTLRCDPISGHDNLYWYRRVMGKEIKFLLHFVKESKQDESGMPNNRFLAERTGGTYSTLKVQPAELEDSGVYFCASSLGPTEAFFGQGTRLTVV.

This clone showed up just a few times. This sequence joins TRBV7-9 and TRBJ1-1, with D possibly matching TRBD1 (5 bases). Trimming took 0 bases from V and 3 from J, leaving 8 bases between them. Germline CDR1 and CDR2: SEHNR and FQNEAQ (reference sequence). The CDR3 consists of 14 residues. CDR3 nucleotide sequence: TGTGCCAGCAGCTTAGCGGCAGGGTACACTGAAGCTTTCTTT. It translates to CASSLAAGYTEAFF.

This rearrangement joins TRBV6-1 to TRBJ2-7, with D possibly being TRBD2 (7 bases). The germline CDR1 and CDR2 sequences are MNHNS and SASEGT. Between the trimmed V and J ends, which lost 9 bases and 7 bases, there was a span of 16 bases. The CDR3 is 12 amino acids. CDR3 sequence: CASHPGGAEQYF. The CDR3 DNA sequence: TGTGCCAGTCACCCGGGGGGCGCGGAGCAGTACTTC.

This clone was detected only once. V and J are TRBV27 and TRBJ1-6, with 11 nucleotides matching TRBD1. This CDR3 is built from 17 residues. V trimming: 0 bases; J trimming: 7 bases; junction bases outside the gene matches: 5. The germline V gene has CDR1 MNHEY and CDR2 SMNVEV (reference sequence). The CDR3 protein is CASSLSVGTGGNSPLHF. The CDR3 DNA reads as TGTGCCAGCAGTTTATCGGTCGGGACAGGGGGGAATTCACCCCTCCACTTT.

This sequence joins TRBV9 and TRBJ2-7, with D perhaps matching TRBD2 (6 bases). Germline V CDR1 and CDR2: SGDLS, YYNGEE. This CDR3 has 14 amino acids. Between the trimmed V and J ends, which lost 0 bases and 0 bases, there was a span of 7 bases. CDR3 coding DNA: TGTGCCAGCAGCGTAGGGGGGGACTCCTACGAGCAGTACTTC. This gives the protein CASSVGGDSYEQYF.

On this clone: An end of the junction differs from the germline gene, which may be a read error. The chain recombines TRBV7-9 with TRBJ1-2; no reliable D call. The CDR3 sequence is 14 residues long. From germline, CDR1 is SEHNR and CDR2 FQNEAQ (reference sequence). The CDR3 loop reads CASSLERGSGNSPF. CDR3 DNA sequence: TGTGCCAGCAGCTTAGAGCGTGGGTCCGGGAATTCGCCCTTC.

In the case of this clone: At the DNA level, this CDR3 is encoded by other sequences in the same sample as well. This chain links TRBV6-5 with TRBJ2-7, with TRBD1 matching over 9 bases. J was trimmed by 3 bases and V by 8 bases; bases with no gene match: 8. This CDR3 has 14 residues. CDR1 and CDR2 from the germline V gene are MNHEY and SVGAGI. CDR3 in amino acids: CASAPGTGNYEQYF. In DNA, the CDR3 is TGTGCCAGCGCCCCTGGGACAGGGAACTACGAGCAGTACTTC.

The CDR3 nucleotides are TGTGCCAGCAGCTTAGCAGGGGTGAGGCCCCAGCATTTT. Its translation is CASSLAGVRPQHF. This chain uses TRBV7-2 with TRBJ1-5; possible D gene TRBD1, 5 bases. In germline, CDR1 is SGHTA, CDR2 FQGNSA. The CDR3 covers 13 residues. V was clipped by 0 bases and J by 9 bases, with 9 bases between them.

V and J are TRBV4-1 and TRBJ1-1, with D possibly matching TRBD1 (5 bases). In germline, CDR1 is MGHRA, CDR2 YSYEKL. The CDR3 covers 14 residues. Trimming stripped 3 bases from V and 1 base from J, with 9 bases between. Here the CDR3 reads CASSQGGANTEAFF. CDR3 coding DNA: TGCGCCAGCAGCCAGGGGGGTGCGAACACTGAAGCTTTCTTT.

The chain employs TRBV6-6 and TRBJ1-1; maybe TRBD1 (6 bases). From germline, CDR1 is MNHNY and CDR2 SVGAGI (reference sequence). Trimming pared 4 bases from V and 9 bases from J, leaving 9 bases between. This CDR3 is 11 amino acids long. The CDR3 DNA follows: TGTGCCAGCAGTTCCCAGGGGCAAGCTTTCTTT. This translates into CASSSQGQAFF.

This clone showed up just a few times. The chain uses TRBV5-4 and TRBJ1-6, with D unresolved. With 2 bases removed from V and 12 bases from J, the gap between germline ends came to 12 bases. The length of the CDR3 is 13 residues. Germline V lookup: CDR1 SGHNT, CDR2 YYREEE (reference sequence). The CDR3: CASSFGGEGPLHF. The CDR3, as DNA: TGTGCCAGCAGCTTTGGCGGAGAGGGACCCCTCCACTTT.

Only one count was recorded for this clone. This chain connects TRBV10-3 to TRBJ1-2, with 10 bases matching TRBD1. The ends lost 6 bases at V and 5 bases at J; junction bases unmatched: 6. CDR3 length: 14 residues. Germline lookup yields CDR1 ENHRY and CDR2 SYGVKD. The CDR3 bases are TGTGCCATCAGGGGGACAGGGGAGAGGTATGGCTACACCTTC. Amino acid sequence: CAIRGTGERYGYTF.

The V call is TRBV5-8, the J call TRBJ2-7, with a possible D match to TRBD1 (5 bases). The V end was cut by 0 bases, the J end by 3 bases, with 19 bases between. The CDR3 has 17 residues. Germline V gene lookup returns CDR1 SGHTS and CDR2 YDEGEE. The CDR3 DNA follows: TGTGCCAGCAGCTTGGTTACAGGTCGGGCAATCAACTACGAGCAGTACTTC. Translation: CASSLVTGRAINYEQYF.

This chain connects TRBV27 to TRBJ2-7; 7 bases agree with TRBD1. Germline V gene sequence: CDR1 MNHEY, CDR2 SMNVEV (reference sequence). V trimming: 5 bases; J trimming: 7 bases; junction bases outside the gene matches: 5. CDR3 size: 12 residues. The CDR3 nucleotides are TGTGCCAGCAGTCGCACAGGGGTTGAGCAGTACTTC. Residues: CASSRTGVEQYF.

CDR3 residues: CASWASGANVLTF. In DNA, the CDR3 is TGTGCCAGCTGGGCTTCTGGGGCCAACGTCCTGACTTTC. The chain links TRBV6-5 to TRBJ2-6; no clear D gene. V lost 8 bases and J 1 base, leaving 6 bases between the germline ends. The CDR3 spans 13 residues. Germline assignment: CDR1 MNHEY and CDR2 SVGAGI.

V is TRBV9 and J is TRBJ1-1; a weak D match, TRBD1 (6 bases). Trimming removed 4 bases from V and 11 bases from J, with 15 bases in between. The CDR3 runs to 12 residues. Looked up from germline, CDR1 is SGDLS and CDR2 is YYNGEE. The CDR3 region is CASSSTGQEAFF. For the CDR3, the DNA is TGTGCCAGCAGCTCAACAGGGCAGGAGGCTTTCTTT.

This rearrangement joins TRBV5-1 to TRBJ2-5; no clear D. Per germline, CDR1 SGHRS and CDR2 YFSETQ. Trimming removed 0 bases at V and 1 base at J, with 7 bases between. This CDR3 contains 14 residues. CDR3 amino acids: CASSLGHPQETQYF. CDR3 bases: TGCGCCAGCAGCTTGGGACATCCCCAAGAGACCCAGTACTTC.

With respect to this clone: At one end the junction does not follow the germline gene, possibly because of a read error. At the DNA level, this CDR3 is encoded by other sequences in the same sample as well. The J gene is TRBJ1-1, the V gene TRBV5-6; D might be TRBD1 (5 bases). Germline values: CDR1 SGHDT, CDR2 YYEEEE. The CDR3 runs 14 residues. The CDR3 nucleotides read TGTGCCAGCAGCTTGGCCGGGGGGAACACTGAAGCTTTCTTC. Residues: CASSLAGGNTEAFF.

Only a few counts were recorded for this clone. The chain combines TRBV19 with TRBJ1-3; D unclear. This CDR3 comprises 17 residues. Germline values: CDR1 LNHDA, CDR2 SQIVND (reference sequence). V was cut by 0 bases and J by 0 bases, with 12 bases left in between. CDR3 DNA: TGTGCCAGTAGTATAGATCGAAGGAGCAGCTCTGGAAACACCATATATTTT. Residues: CASSIDRRSSSGNTIYF. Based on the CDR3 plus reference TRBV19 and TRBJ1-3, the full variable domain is DGGITQSPKYLFRKEGQNVTLSCEQNLNHDAMYWYRQDPGQGLRLIYYSQIVNDFQKGDIAEGYSVSREKKESFPLTVTSAQKNPTAFYLCASSIDRRSSSGNTIYFGEGSWLTVV.

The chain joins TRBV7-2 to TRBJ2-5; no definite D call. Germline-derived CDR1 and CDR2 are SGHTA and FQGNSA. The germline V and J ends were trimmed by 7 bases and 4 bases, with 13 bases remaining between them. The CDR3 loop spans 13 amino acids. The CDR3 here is CASTPRGGETQYF. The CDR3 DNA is TGTGCCAGCACCCCTCGAGGCGGAGAGACCCAGTACTTC.

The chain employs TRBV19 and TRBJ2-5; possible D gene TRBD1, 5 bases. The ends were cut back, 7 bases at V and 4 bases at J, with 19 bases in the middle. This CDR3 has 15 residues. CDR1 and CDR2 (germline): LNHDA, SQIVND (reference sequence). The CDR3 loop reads CASTSSQGLGETQYF. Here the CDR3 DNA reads TGTGCCAGTACCTCCTCCCAGGGTCTAGGAGAGACCCAGTACTTC.

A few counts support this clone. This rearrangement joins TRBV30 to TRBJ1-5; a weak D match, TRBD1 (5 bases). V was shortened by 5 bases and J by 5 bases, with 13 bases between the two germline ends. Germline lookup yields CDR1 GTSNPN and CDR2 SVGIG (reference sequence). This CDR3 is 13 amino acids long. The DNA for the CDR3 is TGTGCCTGGGAGGGGCGCGGGGATCAGCCCCAGCATTTT. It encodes CAWEGRGDQPQHF.

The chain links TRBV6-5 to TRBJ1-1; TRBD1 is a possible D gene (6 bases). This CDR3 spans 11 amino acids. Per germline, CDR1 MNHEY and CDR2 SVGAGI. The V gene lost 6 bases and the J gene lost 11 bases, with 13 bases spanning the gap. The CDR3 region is CASSTGGLAFF. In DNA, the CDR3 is TGTGCCAGCAGCACGGGGGGCTTGGCTTTCTTT.

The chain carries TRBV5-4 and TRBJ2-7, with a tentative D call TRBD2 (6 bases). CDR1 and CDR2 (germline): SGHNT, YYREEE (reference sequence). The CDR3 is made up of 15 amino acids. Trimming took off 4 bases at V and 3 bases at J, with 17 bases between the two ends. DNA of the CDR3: TGTGCCAGCAGCCCACCGGGACTGGGAAGCTACGAGCAGTACTTC. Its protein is CASSPPGLGSYEQYF. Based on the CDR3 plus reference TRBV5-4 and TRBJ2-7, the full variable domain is ETGVTQSPTHLIKTRGQQVTLRCSSQSGHNTVSWYQQALGQGPQFIFQYYREEENGRGNFPPRFSGLQFPNYSSELNVNALELDDSALYLCASSPPGLGSYEQYFGPGTRLTVT.

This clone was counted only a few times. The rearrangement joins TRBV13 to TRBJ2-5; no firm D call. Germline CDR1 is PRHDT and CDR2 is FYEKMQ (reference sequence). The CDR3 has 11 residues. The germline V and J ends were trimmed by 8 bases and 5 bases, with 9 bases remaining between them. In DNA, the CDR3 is TGTGCCAGCGGGCTTTTGGAGACCCAGTACTTC. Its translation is CASGLLETQYF.

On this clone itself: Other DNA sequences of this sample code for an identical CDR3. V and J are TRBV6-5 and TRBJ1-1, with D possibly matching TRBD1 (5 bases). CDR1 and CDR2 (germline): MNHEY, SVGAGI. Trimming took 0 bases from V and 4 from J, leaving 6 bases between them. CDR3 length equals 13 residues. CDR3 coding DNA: TGTGCCAGCAGTTACTCGGGGGGCACTGAAGCTTTCTTT. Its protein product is CASSYSGGTEAFF.

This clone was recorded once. CDR3 region: CASRLGQGNSPLHF. The CDR3, as DNA: TGTGCCAGCAGGTTAGGTCAGGGTAATTCACCCCTCCACTTT. The rearrangement links TRBV28 to TRBJ1-6; a possible D gene is TRBD1 (5 bases). The CDR3 runs to 14 residues. Trimming cost V 6 bases and J 6 bases, with 12 bases left between them. Germline loops: CDR1 MDHEN, CDR2 SYDVKM. The whole variable domain, remainder taken from reference TRBV28 and TRBJ1-6, is DVKVTQSSRYLVKRTGEKVFLECVQDMDHENMFWYRQDPGLGLRLIYFSYDVKMKEKGDIPEGYSVSREKKERFSLILESASTNQTSMYLCASRLGQGNSPLHFGNGTRLTVT.

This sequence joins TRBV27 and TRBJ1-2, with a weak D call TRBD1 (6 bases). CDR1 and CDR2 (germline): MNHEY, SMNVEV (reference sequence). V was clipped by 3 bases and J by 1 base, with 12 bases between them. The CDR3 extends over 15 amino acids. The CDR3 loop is CASSLNRALNYGYTF. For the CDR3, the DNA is TGTGCCAGCAGTTTGAACAGGGCCCTTAACTATGGCTACACCTTC.

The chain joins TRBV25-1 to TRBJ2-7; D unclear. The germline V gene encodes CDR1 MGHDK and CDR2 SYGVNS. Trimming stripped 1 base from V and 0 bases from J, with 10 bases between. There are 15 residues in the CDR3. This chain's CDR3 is CASSESNTISYEQYF. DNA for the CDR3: TGTGCCAGCAGTGAATCGAACACGATCTCCTACGAGCAGTACTTC.